The following is a TCR beta chain sequence with its context. Total RNA extracted from each sample amounted to at least 6 micrograms. It was with a sample-barcoded 5' primer and a J-beta primer mix that a second PCR of roughly 7 to 12 cycles was run. Every molecule of cDNA carried a tag from a template-switch adaptor with 12 random nucleotides. TCRdb independently ran MiXCR on the 5' RACE reads; one entry per CDR3 protein. The sample includes some 930,000 distinct CDR3 sequences, almost 30% seen only once; the top ten take about a tenth. The data originate from a study of blood T cells in healthy people across ages. Germline V gene lookup returns CDR1 SGHRS and CDR2 YFSETQ. This CDR3 comprises 12 residues. Between the trimmed V and J ends, which lost 10 bases and 5 bases, there was a span of 15 bases. This sample also appeared in a second study, on T cells of mothers and their children. This second study notes: The data showed no persistent microchimeric T cell clones.

J is TRBJ1-2 and V is TRBV5-1; D is unresolved. The source of this sequence is a woman aged 40 to 50 in good health. The sequencing input was blood. The CDR3 DNA sequence: TGCGCCGGCGCGACTCTGGGATATGGCTACACCTTC. This codes for CAGATLGYGYTF.